This T cell receptor (beta chain) originates from a study of T-cell reconstitution after alpha-beta-depleted transplantation in children. Using unique molecular identifiers, the investigators prepared the TCRbeta library. TCRdb processed the PCR reads anew with MiXCR; each CDR3 protein has one entry. This sample has under 150,000 distinct CDR3 sequences, with approximately 8.7% found just once. The sample holds many counts of this clonotype. Its antigen is unidentified. The CDR3 has 14 amino acids. V gave up 3 bases and J gave up 5 bases; unmatched junction bases: 4. CDR1 is DFQATT and CDR2 is SNEGSKA in the germline V gene (reference sequence). General study results and limits: At around two months after transplant, the alpha-beta T cells were reportedly derived from several hundred expanded clones that came from non-depleted graft cells. Among T cells one year after transplant, newly produced cells accounted for most counts and diversity.

The receptor was derived from a girl under three years old who had a stem cell transplant for combined immunodeficiency, so the T cells may come from the graft donor. This chain links TRBV20-1 with TRBJ1-4; 9 positions agree with TRBD1. The material was PBMCs, mostly from graft donor cells, obtained 180 days after TCRalphabeta/CD19-depleted stem cell transplant. This CDR3 is CSARDRGRNEKLFF. The CDR3 region has the DNA TGCAGTGCTAGGGACAGGGGTAGAAATGAAAAACTGTTTTTT.